Listed below are T cell receptor beta chains from one sample, sequenced in a study of blood T cells in healthy people across ages. TCRdb passed the 5' RACE reads through MiXCR, listing each CDR3 protein once. Of some 1.6 million distinct CDR3 sequences detected, about 35% appear once; the ten largest clones hold around 11%. Sequencing used blood. These receptors were obtained from a woman in her thirties in good health. Each CDR3 is given with its conserved first and last residue. Each record gives: V gene, clone size, J gene, D gene, CDR3 DNA, CDR3 protein. The D gene is left open where the match is weak. The size of a clone is reported for some rows only, either as once, few or many, or as a class for expanded clones.

v_call: TRBV5-1; clone_size: NA; j_call: TRBJ2-3; d_call: TRBD2; cdr3_nt: TGCGCCAGCAGCCGCGGGACTAGCGGGAGGAAAGGTACTACAGATACGCAGTATTTT; cdr3_aa: CASSRGTSGRKGTTDTQYF
v_call: TRBV30; clone_size: NA; j_call: TRBJ2-7; d_call: TRBD2; cdr3_nt: TGTGCCCGGAGTGCCCGTGTAACTAGCGGGGGTGTACAGTACTTC; cdr3_aa: CARSARVTSGGVQYF
v_call: TRBV12-3/TRBV12-4; clone_size: NA; j_call: TRBJ1-1; d_call: NA; cdr3_nt: TGTGCCAGCAGTATCCCGGGGGCGTGGAACACTGAAGCTTTCTTT; cdr3_aa: CASSIPGAWNTEAFF
v_call: TRBV15; clone_size: few; j_call: TRBJ2-3; d_call: TRBD1; cdr3_nt: TGTGCCACCAGCAGTCGACAGGGTACAGATACGCAGTATTTT; cdr3_aa: CATSSRQGTDTQYF
v_call: TRBV6-2/TRBV6-3; clone_size: NA; j_call: TRBJ2-7; d_call: NA; cdr3_nt: TGTGCCAGCAGTTACTTCCGGGACTCCAACTACGAGCAGTACTTC; cdr3_aa: CASSYFRDSNYEQYF
v_call: TRBV10-3; clone_size: once; j_call: TRBJ2-2; d_call: NA; cdr3_nt: TGTGCCATCAGTGACGGGGTGACCGGGGAGCTGTTTTTT; cdr3_aa: CAISDGVTGELFF
v_call: TRBV2; clone_size: NA; j_call: TRBJ2-7; d_call: TRBD1; cdr3_nt: TGTGCCAGCAGGCCCGGGACAGGGGAGGTGGGGGAGCAGTACTTC; cdr3_aa: CASRPGTGEVGEQYF
v_call: TRBV27; clone_size: NA; j_call: TRBJ1-4; d_call: TRBD1; cdr3_nt: TGTGCCAGCAGTTTCTCCGGGACAGGGAAGAAGGATGAAAAACTGTTTTTT; cdr3_aa: CASSFSGTGKKDEKLFF
v_call: TRBV10-3; clone_size: NA; j_call: TRBJ2-7; d_call: NA; cdr3_nt: TGTGCCATCAGCTCAGGACACCTTGTCGAGCAGTACTTC; cdr3_aa: CAISSGHLVEQYF
v_call: TRBV21-1; clone_size: NA; j_call: TRBJ2-7; d_call: NA; cdr3_nt: TGTGCCAGCAGCAAGACAGCCTACTCCTACGAGCAGTACTTC; cdr3_aa: CASSKTAYSYEQYF
v_call: TRBV29-1; clone_size: NA; j_call: TRBJ2-3; d_call: TRBD2; cdr3_nt: TGCAGCGTTGAAACGGCTAGCGGATTGAGGGATACGCAGTATTTT; cdr3_aa: CSVETASGLRDTQYF
v_call: TRBV20-1; clone_size: many; j_call: TRBJ1-2; d_call: NA; cdr3_nt: TGCAGTGCTAGAGAACCAGGGTTGCTGGGTGTTGATGGCTACACCTTC; cdr3_aa: CSAREPGLLGVDGYTF
v_call: TRBV28; clone_size: few; j_call: TRBJ2-5; d_call: NA; cdr3_nt: TGTGCCAGCAGTTTGCGAGGGGATTTAAAAGAGACCCAGTACTTC; cdr3_aa: CASSLRGDLKETQYF
v_call: TRBV3-1; clone_size: few; j_call: TRBJ2-5; d_call: NA; cdr3_nt: TGTGCCAGCAGCCAAGCTATTCCTGTCCAAGAGACCCAGTACTTC; cdr3_aa: CASSQAIPVQETQYF
v_call: TRBV29-1; clone_size: many; j_call: TRBJ2-5; d_call: NA; cdr3_nt: TGCAGCTCTAAAGCGATTGGAGAGACCCAGTACTTC; cdr3_aa: CSSKAIGETQYF
v_call: TRBV28; clone_size: NA; j_call: TRBJ2-1; d_call: NA; cdr3_nt: TGTGCCAGCAGTTCTGGGGGGCAGTCCTACAATGAGCAGTTCTTC; cdr3_aa: CASSSGGQSYNEQFF
v_call: TRBV28; clone_size: NA; j_call: TRBJ2-7; d_call: TRBD1; cdr3_nt: TGTGCCAGCAGTTCTTCTACAGGGGTCGCTCCCTACGAGCAGTACTTC; cdr3_aa: CASSSSTGVAPYEQYF
v_call: TRBV6-1; clone_size: few; j_call: TRBJ2-7; d_call: NA; cdr3_nt: TGTGCCAGCAGTCTCCGGGACTTCCAGGAGCAGTACTTC; cdr3_aa: CASSLRDFQEQYF
v_call: TRBV3-1; clone_size: NA; j_call: TRBJ2-1; d_call: NA; cdr3_nt: TGTGCCAGCAGCCAAGGGATTATAAACTCCTACAATGAGCAGTTCTTC; cdr3_aa: CASSQGIINSYNEQFF
v_call: TRBV6-1; clone_size: NA; j_call: TRBJ1-5; d_call: NA; cdr3_nt: TGTGCCAGCAGCACAGGGTTTATGAGCAATCAGCCCCAGCATTTT; cdr3_aa: CASSTGFMSNQPQHF
v_call: TRBV9; clone_size: NA; j_call: TRBJ2-1; d_call: TRBD1; cdr3_nt: TGTGCCAGCAGCGCCGAGGGACAGGGTTACAATGCGCAGTTCTTC; cdr3_aa: CASSAEGQGYNAQFF
v_call: TRBV20-1; clone_size: NA; j_call: TRBJ2-5; d_call: TRBD1; cdr3_nt: TGCAGCGCAAAAGACAGGGGGCCTAGACAGACCCAGTACTTC; cdr3_aa: CSAKDRGPRQTQYF
v_call: TRBV28; clone_size: NA; j_call: TRBJ2-1; d_call: TRBD1; cdr3_nt: TGTGCCAGCAGTTTATACAGGGGGCGTTCCTACAGTGAGCAGTTCTTC; cdr3_aa: CASSLYRGRSYSEQFF
v_call: TRBV7-2; clone_size: few; j_call: TRBJ2-5; d_call: NA; cdr3_nt: TGTGCCAGCAGCTTAGTGAGGGGGAGGACAGGAGAGACCCAGTACTTC; cdr3_aa: CASSLVRGRTGETQYF
v_call: TRBV7-9; clone_size: NA; j_call: TRBJ2-7; d_call: NA; cdr3_nt: TGTGTCAGCAGCTCGGGATTGGACAGCTGGGACGAGCAGTACTTC; cdr3_aa: CVSSSGLDSWDEQYF
v_call: TRBV7-8; clone_size: few; j_call: TRBJ2-5; d_call: TRBD2; cdr3_nt: TGTGCCAGCAGTCATGGGACTAGCGGGGGTTTAGAGACCCAGTACTTC; cdr3_aa: CASSHGTSGGLETQYF
v_call: TRBV12-3/TRBV12-4; clone_size: NA; j_call: TRBJ1-1; d_call: NA; cdr3_nt: TGTGCCAGCAGTCTTACCGGGACCCGAGGCACTGAAGCTTTCTTT; cdr3_aa: CASSLTGTRGTEAFF
v_call: TRBV20-1; clone_size: NA; j_call: TRBJ2-3; d_call: NA; cdr3_nt: TGCAGTGCCATAGACGGGGCACTCGATACGCAGTATTTT; cdr3_aa: CSAIDGALDTQYF
v_call: TRBV5-1; clone_size: NA; j_call: TRBJ1-6; d_call: NA; cdr3_nt: TGCGCCAGCAAGGGCCGGGGGGATAATTCACCCCTCCACTTT; cdr3_aa: CASKGRGDNSPLHF
v_call: TRBV29-1; clone_size: many; j_call: TRBJ2-3; d_call: NA; cdr3_nt: TGCAGCGTTGTCGGCCCGGTCGATACGCAGTATTTT; cdr3_aa: CSVVGPVDTQYF